This T cell receptor (beta chain) stems from a study of blood T cell repertoires in COVID-19. Study at large: Italy, Spain and the United States were the sources of the convalescent and acute COVID-19 samples. T cells, B-cell-depleted T cells, or PBMCs provided the cDNA or gDNA that served as material.

Authors' data handling: Estimates of nucleated cell counts were drawn from the amplification of reference gene primers. TCRdb's table, derived via immunoSEQ multiplex PCR, lists solely in-frame clones and lacks some. V, J and clone size derive from that table, while D and trimming were established from the DNA sequence. The data hold about 40,000 clones, with about nine tenths observed a single time. V trimming: 0 bases; J trimming: 4 bases; junction bases outside the gene matches: 5. CDR1 and CDR2 (germline): MNHNY, SVGAGI (reference sequence). The CDR3 is made up of 15 amino acids. The sequencing sample was made of peripheral blood. The chain links TRBV6-6 to TRBJ2-7; 8 bases map to TRBD1. The TCR comes from a man aged 45 to 65 with active COVID-19. CDR3 region: CASSYSPDRGYEQYF. The CDR3 DNA sequence: TGTGCCAGCAGTTACTCACCTGACAGGGGTTACGAGCAGTACTTC.